This is a list of T cell receptor beta chains from one sample in a study of somatic mutations in cytotoxic T cells in rheumatoid arthritis. The method was immunoSEQ multiplex PCR; TCRdb's version includes in-frame clones alone and lacks a portion of them. This sample has 2,000 to 2,500 clones, with 60% to 75% found just once. The sequences come from CD8+ T cells sorted from blood, collected at a follow-up visit. The source of these receptors is a man aged 65-85 years with rheumatoid arthritis. Each CDR3 is given with its conserved first and last residue. D genes are given only for firm matches. Clone size is given for some rows only: seen once, a few or many times, or a class if the clone is expanded.

V gene,clone size,D gene,J gene,CDR3 DNA,CDR3 protein
TRBV2,few,.,TRBJ1-1,TGTGCCAGCAGTGAGACAGTTGAAGCTTTCTTT,CASSETVEAFF
TRBV7-9,few,TRBD1,TRBJ2-7,TGTGCCAGCAGCCCATTGGACAGGGGGCTCTACGAGCAGTACTTC,CASSPLDRGLYEQYF
TRBV29-1,.,TRBD2,TRBJ2-7,TGCAGCGTTGATCGGGTCGGGGCTAGCGGGAGGTACGAGCAGTACTTC,CSVDRVGASGRYEQYF
TRBV29-1,.,.,TRBJ2-7,TGCAGCGTTGAAGAACAGGGATTTTACGAGCAGTACTTC,CSVEEQGFYEQYF
TRBV4-1,.,TRBD2,TRBJ2-7,TGCGCCAGCAGCCAAGATAGGACTAGCGGGAGTTACGAGCAGTACTTC,CASSQDRTSGSYEQYF
TRBV19,few,.,TRBJ2-7,TGTGCCAGTAGTCCTCCGGGCGACGAGCAGTACTTC,CASSPPGDEQYF
TRBV19,.,.,TRBJ2-7,TGTGCCAGTAGTATAGATCTCGGGGACTCCTACGAGCAGTACTTC,CASSIDLGDSYEQYF
TRBV5-6,.,.,TRBJ2-3,TGTGCCAGCAGCAGCACAGATACGCAGTATTTT,CASSSTDTQYF
TRBV5-4,.,TRBD2,TRBJ2-7,TGTGCCAGCAGCTTGGGCAGCGGGGCGGGGTTGGACGAGCAGTACTTC,CASSLGSGAGLDEQYF
TRBV27,once,.,TRBJ2-6,TGTGCCAGCAGTCCCAGGGCTGGGGCCAACGTCCTGACTTTC,CASSPRAGANVLTF
TRBV27,medium-sized,.,TRBJ2-7,TGTGCCAGCAGTCCTACGATTTACTACGAGCAGTACTTC,CASSPTIYYEQYF
TRBV19,.,.,TRBJ1-1,TGTGCCAGTAGTGTCGGCGGGGTGGGCACTGAAGCTTTCTTT,CASSVGGVGTEAFF
TRBV28,once,.,TRBJ1-6,TGTGCCAGCAGTTCCCTCGGGGGTCCGAATTCACCCCTCCACTTT,CASSSLGGPNSPLHF
TRBV7-3,.,.,TRBJ2-1,TGTGCCAGCAGCTTTTCTAGTAGTGAGCAGTTCTTC,CASSFSSSEQFF
TRBV13,few,.,TRBJ1-1,TGTGCCACGGGGGTCACGAACACTGAAGCTTTCTTT,CATGVTNTEAFF
TRBV2,.,.,TRBJ2-1,TGTGCCAGCAGTGACCGGCCAGGGCACTCCTACAATGAGCAGTTCTTC,CASSDRPGHSYNEQFF
TRBV11-2,.,TRBD1,TRBJ2-7,TGTGCCAGCAGCTCTAAGCAGGGGGACGCTTACGAGCAGTACTTC,CASSSKQGDAYEQYF
TRBV10-2,once,.,TRBJ2-1,TGCGCCAGCTGGGGGGGGCCGGTCAATGAGCAGTTCTTC,CASWGGPVNEQFF
TRBV2,.,.,TRBJ1-4,TGTGCCAGCATGGGAGTTACTAATGAAAAACTGTTTTTT,CASMGVTNEKLFF
TRBV15,.,.,TRBJ2-5,TGTGCCACCAGCGGCCTGACGACAGCCCAAGAGACCCAGTACTTC,CATSGLTTAQETQYF
TRBV5-1,.,.,TRBJ1-5,TGCGCCAGCAGTCTGGGCCAAGGGGATCAGCCCCAGCATTTT,CASSLGQGDQPQHF
TRBV5-1,.,TRBD1,TRBJ1-4,TGCGCCAGCTACAGGGGGGGGGCTGGGATTAATGAAAAACTGTTTTTT,CASYRGGAGINEKLFF
TRBV4-2,few,.,TRBJ1-1,TGTGCCAGCAGCCACCAGCACGAGGGCACTGAAGCTTTCTTT,CASSHQHEGTEAFF
TRBV7-9,.,.,TRBJ1-2,TGTGCCAGCAGCTTGAACTATGGCTACACCTTC,CASSLNYGYTF
TRBV5-4,.,.,TRBJ1-1,TGTGCCAGCAGCTTGGGGGGGATGAACACTGAAGCTTTCTTT,CASSLGGMNTEAFF
TRBV5-6,.,.,TRBJ1-6,TGTGCCAGCACCTTATATGGGGGGCCCGGCTCCTATAATTCACCCCTCCACTTT,CASTLYGGPGSYNSPLHF
TRBV5-6,few,.,TRBJ1-5,TGTGCCAGCAGCTTCCGCAGGGGTAATCAGCCCCAGCATTTT,CASSFRRGNQPQHF
TRBV10-3,.,.,TRBJ2-3,TGTGCCATTAACCGGGGCCCATACACAGATACGCAGTATTTT,CAINRGPYTDTQYF
TRBV7-9,once,TRBD2,TRBJ2-3,TGTGCCAGCAGCACTCAGCGGGGGGGGCCAGATACGCAGTATTTT,CASSTQRGGPDTQYF
TRBV13,.,.,TRBJ2-5,TGTGCCAGCAGCTTTAAGAAGACCCAGTACTTC,CASSFKKTQYF
TRBV4-1,.,.,TRBJ1-6,TGCGCCAGCAGCCTACGGGGTTCACCCCTCCACTTT,CASSLRGSPLHF
TRBV7-9,.,.,TRBJ2-1,TGTGCCAGCAGCCCATCTAGCGATGAGCAGTTCTTC,CASSPSSDEQFF
TRBV5-5,few,TRBD1,TRBJ2-7,TGTGCCAGCAGCACCGCGGGACAGGGAGGCTACGAGCAGTACTTC,CASSTAGQGGYEQYF
TRBV5-1,.,TRBD1,TRBJ1-4,TGCGCCAGCAGCTTAGGACAGGGTGTCGAAAAACTGTTTTTT,CASSLGQGVEKLFF
TRBV7-9,.,TRBD2,TRBJ2-5,TGTGCCAGCAGCCCCCCGAGGACTAGCGTTCAAGAGACCCAGTACTTC,CASSPPRTSVQETQYF
TRBV6-6,.,.,TRBJ1-1,TGTGCCAGCAGTTATTTAGGGGGGGAGAACACTGAAGCTTTCTTT,CASSYLGGENTEAFF
TRBV9,.,.,TRBJ2-7,TGTGCCAGCGGGGGAGTGGGGGAGCAGTACTTC,CASGGVGEQYF
TRBV10-3,.,.,TRBJ1-1,TGTGCCATCAGTGAGTCTGGGGAAGCTTTCTTT,CAISESGEAFF
TRBV7-9,.,TRBD1,TRBJ2-7,TGTGCCAGCAGCGGGGAGGGACAGGGCCCCTACGAGCAGTACTTC,CASSGEGQGPYEQYF
TRBV28,.,.,TRBJ2-4,TGTGCCACCGAGCCCCAGGGGCTTGGCAAAAACATTCAGTACTTC,CATEPQGLGKNIQYF
TRBV6-1,once,.,TRBJ1-6,TGTGCCAGCGTGACAGGCTCCTATAATTCACCCCTCCACTTT,CASVTGSYNSPLHF
TRBV5-1,.,.,TRBJ2-4,TGCGCCAGCACGGATGTACTAGCCAAAAACATTCAGTACTTC,CASTDVLAKNIQYF
TRBV19,.,.,TRBJ1-1,TGTGCCAGTAGTATAGCAGACACGGTGAACACTGAAGCTTTCTTT,CASSIADTVNTEAFF
TRBV27,few,.,TRBJ1-5,TGTGCCAGCAGTTCATTAGGGACGCAGCCCCAGCATTTT,CASSSLGTQPQHF
TRBV13,.,.,TRBJ2-2,TGTGCCAGCACCTCGGCGGTTTACACCGGGGAGCTGTTTTTT,CASTSAVYTGELFF
TRBV6-6,.,.,TRBJ2-7,TGTGCCAGCAGTCCCATGGGGAGAGGTCTTACGTACGAGCAGTACTTC,CASSPMGRGLTYEQYF
TRBV7-8,.,TRBD1,TRBJ1-2,TGTGCCAGCAGCCGCCGGGACAGAAAAGACGGCTACACCTTC,CASSRRDRKDGYTF